The sequence of this T cell receptor beta chain was determined in a study of CD8+CD57+ T cells in acquired aplastic anemia. The V gene end was trimmed by 7 bases and the J gene end by 6 bases; junction bases not matched to a gene: 7. The CDR3 runs to 14 residues. CDR1 and CDR2 from the germline V gene are ENHRY and SYGVKD. All sequencing subjects had displayed CD8+CD57+ cell expansion on flow cytometry. Genomic DNA served as template for TCR beta VDJ and CDR3 profiling. TCRdb recomputed calls from the reads with MiXCR, one row per CDR3 protein. The sample carries approximately 130,000 distinct CDR3 sequences, over 30% recorded once.

This TCR came from a human donor with aplastic anemia. The rearrangement links TRBV10-3 to TRBJ2-7; TRBD1 aligns across 12 bases. The specimen was sorted CD4+, CD8+, or CD8+CD57+ T cells (not recorded which) from PBMCs. Written as DNA, the CDR3 is TGTGCCATCACCCCGGGACAGGGGGCGTTCGAGCAGTACTTC. This codes for CAITPGQGAFEQYF.